A selection of T cell receptor beta chains follows, all from one sample in a study of T cells in Graves' hyperthyroidism and ophthalmopathy. TCRdb reprocessed the multiplex PCR reads via MiXCR and lists one record per CDR3 protein. The data contain about 400,000 distinct CDR3 sequences, more than 13% of them singletons. Material: blood. All receptors derive from a man aged 50 to 59 with Graves' ophthalmopathy. Each CDR3 is given with its conserved first and last residue. A D gene is named only where the DNA matches it firmly. Where a row states a size, it is once, few, many or the class of an expanded clone; other rows omit it.

14	TRBV6-1	many	TRBJ1-1	-	CASSSPGLNTEAFF	TGTGCCAGCAGTTCCCCAGGGCTGAACACTGAAGCTTTCTTT
13	TRBV5-1	many	TRBJ1-1	-	CASSLGGNTEAFF	TGTGCCAGCAGCTTAGGGGGGAACACTGAAGCTTTCTTT
12	TRBV6-2/TRBV6-3	many	TRBJ1-5	TRBD1	CASSTGGQPQHF	TGTGCCAGCAGTACAGGGGGCCAGCCCCAGCATTTT
18	TRBV10-1	-	TRBJ2-3	TRBD2	CASSPDRGLAGGGDTQYF	TGCGCCAGCAGTCCGGACCGGGGACTAGCGGGAGGAGGGGATACGCAGTATTTT
13	TRBV19	few	TRBJ1-2	TRBD1	CASATGGGYGYTF	TGTGCCAGCGCGACAGGGGGCGGGTATGGCTACACCTTC
14	TRBV20-1	few	TRBJ2-7	TRBD1	CSANRDSRSWEQYF	TGCAGTGCGAACCGGGACAGCCGGTCCTGGGAGCAGTACTTC
11	TRBV5-5	many	TRBJ2-3	-	CASESTDTQYF	TGTGCCAGCGAGAGCACAGATACGCAGTATTTT
12	TRBV18	many	TRBJ1-1	-	CASSRGNTEAFF	TGTGCCAGCTCGAGGGGGAACACTGAAGCTTTCTTT
15	TRBV7-9	-	TRBJ1-2	-	CASSQPTRGRYGYTF	TGTGCCAGCAGCCAACCTACGCGGGGGAGATATGGCTACACCTTC
21	TRBV5-1	many	TRBJ2-1	TRBD2	CASSSPEPGLAGQSTYNEQFF	TGCGCCAGCAGCTCGCCGGAGCCCGGACTAGCGGGTCAGTCGACCTACAATGAGCAGTTCTTC
13	TRBV29-1	-	TRBJ2-7	-	CSVVQGTSYEQYF	TGCAGCGTTGTTCAAGGGACCTCCTACGAGCAGTACTTC
18	TRBV5-8	many	TRBJ2-3	-	CASSDGFSYRDGTDTQYF	TGTGCCAGCAGCGATGGGTTTTCTTACAGGGACGGCACAGATACGCAGTATTTT
16	TRBV6-8	many	TRBJ2-1	TRBD2	CASSYTSGSPQNEQFF	TGTGCCAGCAGTTATACTAGCGGGAGCCCCCAGAATGAGCAGTTCTTC
13	TRBV6-1	many	TRBJ1-1	-	CAIRIAMNTEAFF	TGTGCCATCCGGATAGCCATGAACACTGAAGCTTTCTTT
16	TRBV28	many	TRBJ1-5	-	CASSLLAGRRNQPQHF	TGTGCCAGCAGTTTATTAGCAGGACGACGCAATCAGCCCCAGCATTTT
15	TRBV3-1	many	TRBJ2-3	-	CASSQGQSSTDTQYF	TGTGCCAGCAGCCAAGGACAGTCTAGCACAGATACGCAGTATTTT
15	TRBV6-1	many	TRBJ2-1	-	CASTLSGSSYNEQFF	TGTGCCAGCACTCTATCTGGAAGCTCCTACAATGAGCAGTTCTTC
15	TRBV2	many	TRBJ2-1	TRBD2	CASTISGSSYNEQFF	TGTGCCAGCACCATTAGCGGGAGCTCCTACAATGAGCAGTTCTTC
14	TRBV20-1	few	TRBJ2-5	-	CSAPRPSPQETQYF	TGCAGTGCTCCCCGACCCAGTCCTCAAGAGACCCAGTACTTC
15	TRBV27	many	TRBJ2-7	-	CASSFPGRTAREQYF	TGTGCCAGCAGTTTCCCGGGACGCACTGCTCGAGAGCAGTACTTC
17	TRBV7-9	few	TRBJ2-5	-	CASSLGRLASEQETQYF	TGTGCCAGCAGCTTAGGAAGGCTAGCGTCTGAGCAAGAGACCCAGTACTTC
14	TRBV20-1	-	TRBJ1-1	-	CSASRGQLNTEAFF	TGCAGTGCTAGCCGCGGACAACTGAACACTGAAGCTTTCTTT
14	TRBV19	-	TRBJ2-5	TRBD2	CASSMAGGGGTQYF	TGTGCCAGTAGTATGGCCGGGGGGGGGGGGACCCAGTACTTC
13	TRBV6-1	many	TRBJ2-5	-	CASSALPQETQYF	TGTGCCAGCAGTGCCCTACCACAAGAGACCCAGTACTTC
16	TRBV12-5	many	TRBJ2-1	-	CASGLGTRGTYNEQFF	TGTGCTAGTGGTTTAGGAACTCGCGGGACTTACAATGAGCAGTTCTTC
10	TRBV24-1	few	TRBJ2-7	TRBD2	CVGLAHEQYF	TGTGTGGGACTAGCCCACGAGCAGTACTTC
13	TRBV19	few	TRBJ2-1	-	CAEGWRYYNEQFF	TGTGCAGAAGGGTGGCGGTACTACAATGAGCAGTTCTTC
14	TRBV12-3/TRBV12-4	many	TRBJ2-2	-	CASSFQGGTGELFF	TGTGCCAGCAGTTTCCAGGGGGGCACCGGGGAGCTGTTTTTT
13	TRBV20-1	many	TRBJ2-1	-	CSALEATRFEQFF	TGCAGTGCTCTAGAGGCTACACGCTTTGAGCAGTTCTTC
16	TRBV5-5	many	TRBJ2-3	-	CASSFGGRGGTDTQYF	TGTGCCAGCAGCTTTGGGGGGCGCGGTGGCACAGATACGCAGTATTTT
15	TRBV7-2	few	TRBJ1-6	TRBD1	CASSDMDRGNSPLHF	TGTGCCAGCAGCGACATGGACAGGGGAAATTCACCCCTCCACTTT
14	TRBV5-1	many	TRBJ2-7	-	CASSLEEPSYEQYF	TGCGCCAGCAGCTTGGAAGAACCTTCCTACGAGCAGTACTTC
15	TRBV10-3	few	TRBJ2-1	TRBD2	CAISEQGLAHNEQFF	TGTGCCATCAGTGAGCAGGGACTAGCTCATAATGAGCAGTTCTTC